The sample holds a few counts of the clone carrying this T cell receptor (beta chain). Its specificity is unknown. A universal primer site and UMIs were added as TCR cDNA was made by 5'RACE template switching. A single record per CDR3 protein comes from TCRdb applying MiXCR to the 5' RACE reads. The sample records roughly 330,000 distinct CDR3 sequences, around 3.9% being singletons. These data originate in a study of T cells after yellow fever vaccination. Study-level points and caveats: The appearance of a small share of clonotypes in both CD4 and CD8 compartments was observed. Once the booster was given, most primary-vaccination clones reappeared, at 95% to 98% for CD4 and around 90% for CD8. In FACS-sorted repertoires, abundant clonotypes from the bulk population could appear as contaminants.

V lost 1 base and J lost 0, with 4 bases in between. Germline V gene lookup returns CDR1 KGHDR and CDR2 SFDVKD. This CDR3 is 14 amino acids long. V and J are TRBV24-1 and TRBJ2-3; unclear D gene. Sequencing was performed on PBMCs, taken 5 days after the yellow fever booster vaccination. The receptor's source is a young man who received the YFV17D yellow fever vaccine. The CDR3 sequence: CATSDLRSTDTQYF. The DNA for the CDR3 is TGTGCCACCAGTGATTTAAGGAGCACAGATACGCAGTATTTT.